This T cell receptor (beta chain) was sequenced for a study of T cells after yellow fever vaccination. This clonotype was observed a few times. Its specificity is unknown. Each CDR3 protein is one row after TCRdb ran MiXCR on the 5' RACE reads. Of 300,000 to 350,000 distinct CDR3 sequences in the sample, around a tenth were seen once. Study observations and caveats: Booster samples showed a return of most primary-vaccination clones (approximately 96% CD4, approximately 85% CD8).

V was shortened by 3 bases and J by 1 base, with 10 bases between the two germline ends. Germline values: CDR1 SGHNT, CDR2 YYREEE (reference sequence). The CDR3 spans 14 residues. The sample consisted of CD4+ T cells sorted from PBMCs, taken 45 days after the yellow fever booster vaccination. The genes are TRBV5-4 and TRBJ1-1; D gene unclear. The TCR was taken from a man younger than 35 who received the YFV17D yellow fever vaccine. Written as DNA, the CDR3 is TGTGCCAGCAGCTCAGTCCCGGGGAACACTGAAGCTTTCTTT. Its translation is CASSSVPGNTEAFF. The full variable domain, with the rest looked up from reference TRBV5-4 and TRBJ1-1, is ETGVTQSPTHLIKTRGQQVTLRCSSQSGHNTVSWYQQALGQGPQFIFQYYREEENGRGNFPPRFSGLQFPNYSSELNVNALELDDSALYLCASSSVPGNTEAFFGQGTRLTVV.